The source of this TCR beta chain is a study of blood T cell repertoires in COVID-19. Study-wide context: Samples representing acute and convalescent COVID-19 were sourced from the United States, Italy and Spain. PBMCs, B-cell-depleted T cells, or T cells were the source of the cDNA or gDNA that made up the material.

In the source study's methods: Cell counts per sample came from amplifying reference gene primers. Assay used: immunoSEQ multiplex PCR; TCRdb lists only in-frame clones, some missing. The DNA gave D and trimming, while V, J and clone size come from that table. Among roughly 150,000 clones listed, over 75% were seen once. This clone has only a few counts. V lost 6 bases and J 3 bases, leaving 18 bases between the germline ends. The CDR3 spans 16 residues. Germline V gene lookup returns CDR1 SNHLY and CDR2 FYNNEI. The clonotype originates from a woman aged 40 to 55 with acute or convalescent COVID-19. V gene TRBV2 combines with J gene TRBJ1-5; D possibly corresponds to TRBD1 (6 bases). The specimen sequenced was peripheral blood. DNA for the CDR3: TGTGCCAGCAGGGCTGACAGGTTACCAACCAATCAGCCCCAGCATTTT. Amino acid sequence: CASRADRLPTNQPQHF. The full variable domain, completed using reference TRBV2 and TRBJ1-5, is EPEVTQTPSHQVTQMGQEVILRCVPISNHLYFYWYRQILGQKVEFLVSFYNNEISEKSEIFDDQFSVERPDGSNFTLKIRSTKLEDSAMYFCASRADRLPTNQPQHFGDGTRLSIL.